Following are 20 T cell receptor beta chains from one sample sequenced in a study of T cells in Graves' hyperthyroidism and ophthalmopathy. The CDR3 regions of TCR beta were amplified from RNA transcripts. The TCR CDR3 first-round RT-PCR relied on the HTBI primer set. TCRdb re-derived calls from the multiplex PCR reads in MiXCR, one entry per CDR3 protein. This sample has about 400,000 distinct CDR3 sequences, with about 15% found just once. The sample consisted of blood. The source of these receptors is a woman between 18 and 29 years old with Graves' hyperthyroidism that later progressed to Graves' ophthalmopathy.

This clonotype was seen a handful of times. The V gene is TRBV7-2, the J gene TRBJ1-2; possibly TRBD1 for D (5 bases). Germline V gene lookup returns CDR1 SGHTA and CDR2 FQGNSA. Trimming left V 1 base short and J 8 bases short, with 5 bases between. This CDR3 contains 11 residues. The CDR3 DNA sequence: TGTGCCAGCAGCTTAGGACAGGGCTACACCTTC. Its protein product is CASSLGQGYTF.

In this sample, this clonotype turned up a few times. The chain employs TRBV7-9 and TRBJ2-3; the D call may be TRBD1 or TRBD2 (6 bases each). The V gene lost 5 bases and the J gene lost 8 bases, with 17 bases spanning the gap. This CDR3 has 14 amino acids. CDR1 is SEHNR and CDR2 is FQNEAQ in the germline V gene (reference sequence). CDR3 nucleotides: TGTGCCAGCAGCCTACAGGGAGTGGGGGGTACGCAGTATTTT. Residues: CASSLQGVGGTQYF.

The J gene is TRBJ2-7, the V gene TRBV4-1; 11 nucleotides align to TRBD1. V lost 4 bases, J lost 7 bases, and 6 bases stayed unmatched. The CDR3 length is 14 residues. Germline CDR1 is MGHRA and CDR2 is YSYEKL. This CDR3 reads CASSPWTGGGEQYF. In nucleotides, the CDR3 is TGCGCCAGCAGCCCCTGGACAGGGGGCGGGGAGCAGTACTTC.

This clonotype was detected a few times. V and J are TRBV10-2 and TRBJ1-1; no firm D call. V was pared by 5 bases and J by 0 bases, with 16 bases between. Germline V gene sequence: CDR1 WSHSY, CDR2 SAAADI. The CDR3 has 16 amino acids. The CDR3, as DNA: TGCGCCAGCAGTTATACCCCCCGGGCCATGAACACTGAAGCTTTCTTT. Protein product: CASSYTPRAMNTEAFF.

This clonotype was counted only a few times. This sequence may be a read error, since a much larger clone differs from it by one base. The chain uses TRBV20-1 and TRBJ2-7, with D unresolved. The CDR3 has 14 residues. V was cut by 4 bases and J by 6 bases, with 19 bases left in between. The germline V gene encodes CDR1 DFQATT and CDR2 SNEGSKA (reference sequence). CDR3 region: CSANLPWQTCEQYF. The CDR3 DNA sequence: TGCAGTGCTAACCTTCCGTGGCAGACCTGCGAGCAGTACTTC.

With respect to this clonotype: A much more abundant neighbour one base away suggests this may be a read error. This sequence joins TRBV20-1 and TRBJ1-2; D unclear. V shed 3 bases and J shed 9 bases, with 11 bases lying between them. CDR3 size: 11 residues. CDR1 DFQATT and CDR2 SNEGSKA come from the germline V gene (reference sequence). The CDR3 spells CSASGRGRYTF. The CDR3 bases are TGCAGTGCTAGTGGCAGAGGTCGCTACACCTTC.

This clonotype has a handful of counts. The chain couples TRBV20-1 to TRBJ2-5; 8 bases match TRBD1. The CDR3 loop spans 14 amino acids. The V gene end was trimmed by 3 bases and the J gene end by 5 bases; junction bases not matched to a gene: 8. CDR1 is DFQATT and CDR2 is SNEGSKA in the germline V gene (reference sequence). Here the CDR3 DNA reads TGCAGTGCTAGGACATACAGGGACAGGGAGACCCAGTACTTC. It specifies CSARTYRDRETQYF.

This chain uses TRBV4-2 with TRBJ2-1; 7 bases are a match to TRBD1. The CDR3 extends over 13 amino acids. The V and J ends lost 4 bases and 10 bases, in that order; junction bases with no gene match: 7. Germline lookup yields CDR1 LGHNA and CDR2 YNFKEQ. CDR3 protein: CASSRSTGVEQFF. In DNA, the CDR3 is TGTGCCAGCAGCCGATCCACAGGGGTCGAGCAGTTCTTC.

This clonotype was found a few times. This chain connects TRBV27 to TRBJ1-1; D ambiguous. V was pared by 3 bases and J by 0 bases, with 5 bases between. The CDR3 runs 13 residues. Germline V gives CDR1 MNHEY, CDR2 SMNVEV (reference sequence). For the CDR3, the DNA is TGTGCCAGCAGTTTTTGGTTGAACACTGAAGCTTTCTTT. This codes for CASSFWLNTEAFF.

This clonotype was seen repeatedly, ten times or more. The V gene is TRBV28, the J gene TRBJ1-1; no clear D. Germline CDR1 MDHEN, CDR2 SYDVKM. CDR3 length: 13 amino acids. The ends were cut back, 2 bases at V and 6 bases at J, with 10 bases in the middle. DNA for the CDR3: TGTGCCAGCAGTTTACGGGTTAGGGCTGAAGCTTTCTTT. Translated, it gives CASSLRVRAEAFF. Full variable domain (remainder filled in from reference TRBV28 and TRBJ1-1): DVKVTQSSRYLVKRTGEKVFLECVQDMDHENMFWYRQDPGLGLRLIYFSYDVKMKEKGDIPEGYSVSREKKERFSLILESASTNQTSMYLCASSLRVRAEAFFGQGTRLTVV.

This clonotype showed up many times. CDR3 sequence (DNA): TGTGCCAGCAGCGTCCGGGACAGTCACGAGCAGTACTTC. Residues: CASSVRDSHEQYF. The rearrangement links TRBV9 to TRBJ2-7; 7 bases are a match to TRBD1. CDR1 and CDR2 (germline): SGDLS, YYNGEE. The CDR3 is made up of 13 amino acids. Losses at the gene ends were 2 bases for V and 5 bases for J; bases not matched to a gene: 4.

The chain links TRBV7-8 to TRBJ1-3, with 8 bases aligning to TRBD1. V shed 4 bases, J shed 3 bases, and the junction held 17 bases outside the gene matches. The CDR3 has 19 residues. CDR1 is SGHVS, CDR2 FQNEAQ, per germline. CDR3: CASSSRGLSPKVFGNTIYF. The CDR3 bases are TGTGCCAGCAGCTCCAGGGGGCTCTCCCCTAAGGTTTTTGGAAACACCATATATTTT. The full variable domain, in which reference TRBV7-8 and TRBJ1-3 provide the parts outside the CDR3, is GAGVSQSPRYKVAKRGQDVALRCDPISGHVSLFWYQQALGQGPEFLTYFQNEAQLDKSGLPSDRFFAERPEGSVSTLKIQRTQQEDSAVYLCASSSRGLSPKVFGNTIYFGEGSWLTVV.

The chain recombines TRBV5-6 with TRBJ2-5; possibly TRBD1 for D (6 bases). The CDR3 runs to 16 residues. Trimming cost V 6 bases and J 3 bases, with 21 bases left between them. Per germline, CDR1 SGHDT and CDR2 YYEEEE. This CDR3 reads CASTLTYTRGKETQYF. DNA for the CDR3: TGTGCCAGCACCCTGACATACACTAGGGGGAAAGAGACCCAGTACTTC.

The table lists this clonotype with many counts. The chain uses TRBV7-8 and TRBJ1-5; 7 bases are shared with TRBD1. Germline CDR1 SGHVS, CDR2 FQNEAQ. The CDR3 covers 15 residues. V shed 5 bases and J 7 bases; nucleotides not matched to a gene: 11. CDR3 region: CASSTSTGPGQPQHF. The CDR3 bases are TGTGCCAGCAGCACCTCGACAGGGCCTGGGCAGCCCCAGCATTTT.

As concerns this clonotype: One base away lies a much larger clone, so this may be a sequencing read error. This chain uses TRBV28 with TRBJ2-7; 7 bases are a match to TRBD2. This CDR3 is built from 17 residues. In germline, CDR1 is MDHEN, CDR2 SYDVKM. V gave up 7 bases and J gave up 2 bases; unmatched junction bases: 17. The CDR3 is CASTWGTLAETAYEQYF. The CDR3 bases are TGTGCCAGCACCTGGGGGACTCTAGCGGAAACCGCCTACGAGCAGTACTTC.

The rearrangement joins TRBV4-2 to TRBJ2-1; TRBD1 matches 10 bases. This CDR3 comprises 15 residues. Germline-derived CDR1 and CDR2 are LGHNA and YNFKEQ. The V segment lost 4 bases and the J segment 10 bases; nucleotides outside the gene matches: 10. CDR3 protein: CASSPPETGGPEQFF. In nucleotides, the CDR3 is TGTGCCAGCAGCCCCCCCGAGACAGGGGGCCCCGAGCAGTTCTTC.

V usage is TRBV6-2 or TRBV6-3 and J usage is TRBJ2-5, with TRBD1 matching 8 bases. Trimming cost V 6 bases and J 5 bases; bases outside gene matches: 14. This CDR3 contains 16 residues. Germline V lookup: CDR1 MNHEY, CDR2 SVGEGT. The CDR3 nucleotides are TGTGCCAGCAGACTCCCGACAGGGGAGATGGAGGAGACCCAGTACTTC. Protein: CASRLPTGEMEETQYF.

The chain carries TRBV10-3 and TRBJ1-6; D not resolved. This CDR3 comprises 15 residues. V lost 6 bases to trimming and J lost 2 bases, with 11 bases between them. The germline CDR1 and CDR2 sequences are ENHRY and SYGVKD. DNA of the CDR3: TGTGCCATCAGGGGAGAGAACCCCTATAATTCACCCCTCCACTTT. It translates to CAIRGENPYNSPLHF.

The chain's CDR3 is CASSLAGQNYGYTF. CDR3 coding DNA: TGCGCCAGCAGCTTGGCGGGACAAAACTATGGCTACACCTTC. The rearrangement uses TRBV5-1 and TRBJ1-2; tentative D call: TRBD1 (6 bases). The CDR3 runs to 14 residues. Looked up from germline, CDR1 is SGHRS and CDR2 is YFSETQ. With 0 bases removed from V and 2 bases from J, the gap between germline ends came to 8 bases.

Only a few counts were recorded for this clonotype. V and J are TRBV27 and TRBJ1-3; unclear D gene. The germline V gene has CDR1 MNHEY and CDR2 SMNVEV (reference sequence). V lost 7 bases to trimming and J lost 2 bases, with 15 bases between them. CDR3 length: 15 residues. The CDR3 region is CASMEGLSPGNTIYF. The CDR3 nucleotides read TGTGCCAGCATGGAAGGTCTAAGCCCTGGAAACACCATATATTTT.